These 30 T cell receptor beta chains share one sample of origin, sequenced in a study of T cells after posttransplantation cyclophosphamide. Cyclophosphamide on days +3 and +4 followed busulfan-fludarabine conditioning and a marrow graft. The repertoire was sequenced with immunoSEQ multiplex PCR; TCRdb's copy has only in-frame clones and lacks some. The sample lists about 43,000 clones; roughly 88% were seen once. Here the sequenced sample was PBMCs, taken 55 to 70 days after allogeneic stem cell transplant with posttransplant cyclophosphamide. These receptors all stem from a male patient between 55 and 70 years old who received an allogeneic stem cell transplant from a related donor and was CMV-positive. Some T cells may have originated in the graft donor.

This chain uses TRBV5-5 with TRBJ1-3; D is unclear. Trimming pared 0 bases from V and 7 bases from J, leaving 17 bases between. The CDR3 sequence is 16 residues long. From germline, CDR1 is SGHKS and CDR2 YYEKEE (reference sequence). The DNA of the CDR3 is TGTGCCAGCAGCTTGGCGAGTCGGGCCGGCGGGAACACCATATATTTT. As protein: CASSLASRAGGNTIYF.

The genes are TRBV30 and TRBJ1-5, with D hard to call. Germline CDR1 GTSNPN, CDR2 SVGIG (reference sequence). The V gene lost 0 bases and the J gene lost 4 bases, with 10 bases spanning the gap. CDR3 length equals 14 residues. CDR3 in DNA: TGTGCCTGGAGTGTACTTATGACTAATCAGCCCCAGCATTTT. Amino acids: CAWSVLMTNQPQHF.

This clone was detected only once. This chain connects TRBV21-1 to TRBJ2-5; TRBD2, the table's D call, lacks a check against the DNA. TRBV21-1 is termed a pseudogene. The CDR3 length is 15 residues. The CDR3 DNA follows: TGTGCCAGCAGCAAATTTTACGGTGGCCAAGAGACCCAGTACTTC. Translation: CASSKFYGGQETQYF.

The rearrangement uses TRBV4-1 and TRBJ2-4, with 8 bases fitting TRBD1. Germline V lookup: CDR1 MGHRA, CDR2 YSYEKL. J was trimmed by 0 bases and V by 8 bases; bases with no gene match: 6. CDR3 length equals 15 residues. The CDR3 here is CASGRDRLAKNIQYF. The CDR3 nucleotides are TGCGCCAGCGGACGGGACAGGCTAGCCAAAAACATTCAGTACTTC.

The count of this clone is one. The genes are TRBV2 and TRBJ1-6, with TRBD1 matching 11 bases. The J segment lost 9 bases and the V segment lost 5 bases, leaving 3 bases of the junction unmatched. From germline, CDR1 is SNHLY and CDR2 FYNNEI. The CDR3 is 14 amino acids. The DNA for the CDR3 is TGTGCCAGCAGTAGCGGGACAGGGGGTTCACCCCTCCACTTT. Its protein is CASSSGTGGSPLHF. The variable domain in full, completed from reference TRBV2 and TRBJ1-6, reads EPEVTQTPSHQVTQMGQEVILRCVPISNHLYFYWYRQILGQKVEFLVSFYNNEISEKSEIFDDQFSVERPDGSNFTLKIRSTKLEDSAMYFCASSSGTGGSPLHFGNGTRLTVT.

Here the CDR3 reads CASSFLAYEQYF. CDR3 DNA: TGTGCCAGCAGCTTCCTAGCCTACGAGCAGTACTTC. The rearrangement links TRBV11-2 to TRBJ2-7; no definite D call. Trimming stripped 3 bases from V and 2 bases from J, with 5 bases between. The CDR3 covers 12 residues. Germline values: CDR1 SGHAT, CDR2 FQNNGV.

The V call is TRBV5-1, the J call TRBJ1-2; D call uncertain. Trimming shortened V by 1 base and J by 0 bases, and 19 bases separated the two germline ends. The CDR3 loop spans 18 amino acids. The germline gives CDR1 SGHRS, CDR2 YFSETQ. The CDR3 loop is CASSLITPSLATNYGYTF. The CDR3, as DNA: TGCGCCAGCAGCTTGATAACACCTTCGTTAGCAACTAACTATGGCTACACCTTC.

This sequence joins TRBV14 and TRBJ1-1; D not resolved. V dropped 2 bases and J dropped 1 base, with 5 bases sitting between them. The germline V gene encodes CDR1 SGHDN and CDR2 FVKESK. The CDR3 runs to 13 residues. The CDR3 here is CASSQWQNTEAFF. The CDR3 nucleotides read TGTGCCAGCAGCCAATGGCAGAACACTGAAGCTTTCTTT.

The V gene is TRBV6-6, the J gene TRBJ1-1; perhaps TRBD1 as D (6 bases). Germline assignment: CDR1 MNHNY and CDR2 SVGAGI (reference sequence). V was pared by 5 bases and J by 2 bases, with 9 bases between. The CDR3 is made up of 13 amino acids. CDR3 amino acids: CASSTDRNTEAFF. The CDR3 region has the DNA TGTGCCAGCAGTACGGACAGAAACACTGAAGCTTTCTTT.

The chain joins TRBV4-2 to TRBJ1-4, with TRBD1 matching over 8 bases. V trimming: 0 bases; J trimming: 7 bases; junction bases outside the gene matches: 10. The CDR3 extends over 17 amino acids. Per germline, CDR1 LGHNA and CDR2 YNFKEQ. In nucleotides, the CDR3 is TGTGCCAGCAGCCAAGAATGGATAGGACAGGGAGGTGAAAAACTGTTTTTT. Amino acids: CASSQEWIGQGGEKLFF.

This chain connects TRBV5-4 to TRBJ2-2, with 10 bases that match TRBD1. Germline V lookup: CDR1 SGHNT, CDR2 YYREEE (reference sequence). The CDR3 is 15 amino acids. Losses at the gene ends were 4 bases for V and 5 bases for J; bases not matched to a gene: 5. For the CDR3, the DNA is TGTGCCAGCAGCCGGGACAGGGGTCGAACCGGGGAGCTGTTTTTT. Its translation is CASSRDRGRTGELFF.

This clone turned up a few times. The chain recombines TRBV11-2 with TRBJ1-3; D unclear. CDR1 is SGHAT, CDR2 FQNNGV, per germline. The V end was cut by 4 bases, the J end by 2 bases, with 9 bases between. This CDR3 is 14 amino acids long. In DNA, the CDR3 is TGTGCCAGCAGCTCCTCCCGGGCTGGAAACACCATATATTTT. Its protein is CASSSSRAGNTIYF. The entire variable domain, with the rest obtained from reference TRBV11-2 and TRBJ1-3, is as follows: EAGVAQSPRYKIIEKRQSVAFWCNPISGHATLYWYQQILGQGPKLLIQFQNNGVVDDSQLPKDRFSAERLKGVDSTLKIQPAKLEDSAVYLCASSSSRAGNTIYFGEGSWLTVV.

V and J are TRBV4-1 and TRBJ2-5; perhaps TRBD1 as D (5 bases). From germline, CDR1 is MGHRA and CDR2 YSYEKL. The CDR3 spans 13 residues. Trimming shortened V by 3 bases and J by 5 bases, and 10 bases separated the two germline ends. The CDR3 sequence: CASSHRVGETQYF. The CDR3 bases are TGCGCCAGCAGCCACAGGGTTGGGGAGACCCAGTACTTC.

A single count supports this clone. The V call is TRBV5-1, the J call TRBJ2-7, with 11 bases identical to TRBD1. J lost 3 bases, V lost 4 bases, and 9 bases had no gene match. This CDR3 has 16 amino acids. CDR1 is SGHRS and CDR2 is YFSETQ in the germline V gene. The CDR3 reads CASSPKGDRGNYEQYV. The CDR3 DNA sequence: TGCGCCAGCAGCCCAAAGGGGGACAGGGGGAACTACGAGCAGTACGTC.

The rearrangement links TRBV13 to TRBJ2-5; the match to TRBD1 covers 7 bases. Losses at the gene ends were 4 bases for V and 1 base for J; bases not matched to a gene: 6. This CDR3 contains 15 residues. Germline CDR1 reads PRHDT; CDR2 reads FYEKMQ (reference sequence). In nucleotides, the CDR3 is TGTGCCAGCAGCTCCCTACGGGACAGCCAAGAGACCCAGTACTTC. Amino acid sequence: CASSSLRDSQETQYF.

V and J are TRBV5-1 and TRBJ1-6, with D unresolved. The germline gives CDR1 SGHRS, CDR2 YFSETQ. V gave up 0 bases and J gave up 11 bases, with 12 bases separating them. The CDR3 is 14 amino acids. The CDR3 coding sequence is TGCGCCAGCAGCTTGGGACTGAGAGGAACACCCCTCCACTTT. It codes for CASSLGLRGTPLHF. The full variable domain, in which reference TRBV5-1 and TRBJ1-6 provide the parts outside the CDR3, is KAGVTQTPRYLIKTRGQQVTLSCSPISGHRSVSWYQQTPGQGLQFLFEYFSETQRNKGNFPGRFSGRQFSNSRSEMNVSTLELGDSALYLCASSLGLRGTPLHFGNGTRLTVT.

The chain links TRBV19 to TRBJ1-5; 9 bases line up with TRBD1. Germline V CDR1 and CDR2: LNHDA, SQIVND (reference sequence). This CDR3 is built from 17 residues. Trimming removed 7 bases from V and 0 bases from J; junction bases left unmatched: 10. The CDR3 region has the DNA TGTGCCAGTACGGGGACAGGGTTCTCTTATAGCAATCAGCCCCAGCATTTT. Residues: CASTGTGFSYSNQPQHF.

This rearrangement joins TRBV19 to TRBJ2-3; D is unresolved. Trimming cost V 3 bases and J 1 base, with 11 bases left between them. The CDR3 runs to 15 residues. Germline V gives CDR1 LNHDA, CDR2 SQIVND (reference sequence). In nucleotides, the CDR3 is TGTGCCAGTAGTATCTGGAGCTTAGGCACAGATACGCAGTATTTT. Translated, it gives CASSIWSLGTDTQYF.

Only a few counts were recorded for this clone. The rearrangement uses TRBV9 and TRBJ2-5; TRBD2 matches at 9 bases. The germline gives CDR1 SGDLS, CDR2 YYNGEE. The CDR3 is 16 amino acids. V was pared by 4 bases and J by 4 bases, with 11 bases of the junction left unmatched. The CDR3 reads CASSLHPGLARETQYF. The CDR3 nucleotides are TGTGCCAGCAGCCTTCACCCTGGACTAGCGCGAGAGACCCAGTACTTC.

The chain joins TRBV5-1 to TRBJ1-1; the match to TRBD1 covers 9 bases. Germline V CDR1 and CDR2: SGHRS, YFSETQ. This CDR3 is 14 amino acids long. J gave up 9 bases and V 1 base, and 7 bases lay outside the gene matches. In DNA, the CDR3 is TGCGCCAGCAGCTTGACTATGGGACAGGGCAAAGCTTTCTTT. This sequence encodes CASSLTMGQGKAFF.

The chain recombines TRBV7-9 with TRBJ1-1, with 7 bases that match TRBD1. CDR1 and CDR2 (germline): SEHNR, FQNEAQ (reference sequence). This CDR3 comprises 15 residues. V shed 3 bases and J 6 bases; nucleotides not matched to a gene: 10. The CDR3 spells CASSFLGQYEAEAFF. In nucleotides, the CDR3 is TGTGCCAGCAGCTTCCTGGGACAGTATGAGGCTGAAGCTTTCTTT.

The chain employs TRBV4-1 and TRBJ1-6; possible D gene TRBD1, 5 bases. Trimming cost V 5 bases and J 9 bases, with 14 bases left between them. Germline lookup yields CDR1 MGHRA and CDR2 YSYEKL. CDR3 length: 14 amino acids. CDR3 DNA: TGCGCCAGCAGCGCGACAGCTAAAACTTCACCCCTCCACTTT. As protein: CASSATAKTSPLHF.

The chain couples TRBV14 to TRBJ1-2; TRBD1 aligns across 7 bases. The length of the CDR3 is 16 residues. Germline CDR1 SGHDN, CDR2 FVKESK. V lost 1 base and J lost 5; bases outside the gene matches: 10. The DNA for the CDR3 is TGTGCCAGCAGCCAAGCCCCTCAAGGGGGCGTTTATGGCTACACCTTC. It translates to CASSQAPQGGVYGYTF.

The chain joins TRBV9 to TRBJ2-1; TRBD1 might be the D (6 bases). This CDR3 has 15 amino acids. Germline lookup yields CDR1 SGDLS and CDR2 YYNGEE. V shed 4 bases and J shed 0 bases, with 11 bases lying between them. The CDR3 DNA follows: TGTGCCAGCAGCCCCGAGGGGGTCTCCTACAATGAGCAGTTCTTC. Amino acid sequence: CASSPEGVSYNEQFF. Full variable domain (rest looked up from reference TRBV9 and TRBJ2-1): DSGVTQTPKHLITATGQRVTLRCSPRSGDLSVYWYQQSLDQGLQFLIQYYNGEERAKGNILERFSAQQFPDLHSELNLSSLELGDSALYFCASSPEGVSYNEQFFGPGTRLTVL.

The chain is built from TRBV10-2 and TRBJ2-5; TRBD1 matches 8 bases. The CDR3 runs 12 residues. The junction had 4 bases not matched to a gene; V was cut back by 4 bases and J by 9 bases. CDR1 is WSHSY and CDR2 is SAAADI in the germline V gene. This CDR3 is CASSGQGASQYF. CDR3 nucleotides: TGCGCCAGCAGTGGGCAGGGGGCTTCCCAGTACTTC.

The CDR3 protein is CASSPGQGVIVGQPQHF. The CDR3 nucleotides are TGTGCCAGCTCACCGGGACAGGGTGTGATTGTTGGTCAGCCCCAGCATTTT. V is TRBV18 and J is TRBJ1-5; 9 bases are a match to TRBD1. The CDR3 covers 17 residues. Germline V gene sequence: CDR1 KGHSH, CDR2 LQKENI. Losses at the gene ends were 3 bases for V and 6 bases for J; bases not matched to a gene: 12.

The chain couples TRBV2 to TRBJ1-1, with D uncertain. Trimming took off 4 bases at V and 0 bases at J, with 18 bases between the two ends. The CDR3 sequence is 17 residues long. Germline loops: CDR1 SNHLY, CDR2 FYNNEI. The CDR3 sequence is CASSAPPGEGMNTEAFF. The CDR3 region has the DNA TGTGCCAGCAGTGCCCCCCCCGGGGAGGGCATGAACACTGAAGCTTTCTTT.

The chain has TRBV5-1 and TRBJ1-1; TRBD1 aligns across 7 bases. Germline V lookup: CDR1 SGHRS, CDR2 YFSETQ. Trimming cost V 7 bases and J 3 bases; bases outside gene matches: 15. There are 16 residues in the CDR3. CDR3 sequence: CASRSTERGLHTEAFF. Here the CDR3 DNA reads TGCGCCAGCCGCTCCACGGAGAGGGGGCTTCACACTGAAGCTTTCTTT.

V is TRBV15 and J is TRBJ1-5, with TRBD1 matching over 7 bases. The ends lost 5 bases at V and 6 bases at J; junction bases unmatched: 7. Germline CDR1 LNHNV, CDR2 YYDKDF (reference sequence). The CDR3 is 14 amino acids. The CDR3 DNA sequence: TGTGCCACCAGCGCAGGGGGGAGTGGTCAGCCCCAGCATTTT. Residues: CATSAGGSGQPQHF.

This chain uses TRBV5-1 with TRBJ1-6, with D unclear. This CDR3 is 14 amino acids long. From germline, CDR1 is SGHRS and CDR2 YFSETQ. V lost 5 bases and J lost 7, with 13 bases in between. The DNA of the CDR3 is TGCGCCAGCAGTTTTGAGGTATCAAATTCACCCCTCCACTTT. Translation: CASSFEVSNSPLHF.